Shown below are 8 T cell receptor beta chains from a single sample sequenced in a study of T cell responses to AZD1222 COVID-19 vaccine. Sequenced by immunoSEQ multiplex PCR; TCRdb stores in-frame clones only, minus some. The sample carries roughly 25,000 clones, around 87% recorded once. This material consisted of peripheral blood, taken 28 days after the second AZD1222 dose. The receptors originated from an adult who received the AZD1222 COVID-19 vaccine.

This chain links TRBV14 with TRBJ1-6; D gene unclear. Germline V gene data show CDR1 as SGHDN and CDR2 as FVKESK. The CDR3 contains 15 residues. The V and J ends lost 3 bases and 0 bases respectively, with 6 bases between them. CDR3 protein: CASSQQISYNSPLHF. The CDR3 region has the DNA TGTGCCAGCAGCCAGCAGATCTCCTATAATTCACCCCTCCACTTT.

The chain employs TRBV29-1 and TRBJ1-4; 7 bases line up with TRBD1. V lost 7 bases and J lost 5; bases outside the gene matches: 7. The CDR3 extends over 13 amino acids. Per the germline V gene, CDR1 is SQVTM and CDR2 is ANQGSEA. As DNA, the CDR3 is TGCAGCGAGCGGGACAGCCCGAATGAAAAACTGTTTTTT. Protein: CSERDSPNEKLFF.

The chain is built from TRBV28 and TRBJ1-1; D not resolved. Trimming pared 2 bases from V and 2 bases from J, leaving 3 bases between. The CDR3 is 12 amino acids. Germline CDR1 reads MDHEN; CDR2 reads SYDVKM. The CDR3 is CASSLPNTEAFF. The CDR3 nucleotides read TGTGCCAGCAGTTTACCTAACACTGAAGCTTTCTTT.

The sample holds a few counts of this clone. V usage is TRBV27 and J usage is TRBJ2-7; 7 bases are shared with TRBD2. The V segment lost 3 bases and the J segment 6 bases; nucleotides outside the gene matches: 8. CDR3 length: 14 amino acids. Germline CDR1 and CDR2: MNHEY and SMNVEV (reference sequence). The chain's CDR3 is CASSFYRGSGEQYF. CDR3 DNA: TGTGCCAGCAGTTTTTATCGCGGGAGTGGCGAGCAGTACTTC.

This chain links TRBV5-4 with TRBJ1-5; no clear D. The CDR3 covers 12 residues. The germline gives CDR1 SGHNT, CDR2 YYREEE (reference sequence). The V end lost 0 bases, the J end lost 9 bases, and 7 bases lay between the germline ends. The CDR3 DNA sequence: TGTGCCAGCAGCTTGGAGGTTGGGCCCCAGCATTTT. Its translation is CASSLEVGPQHF.

This chain joins TRBV10-3 and TRBJ1-2, with 7 bases aligning to TRBD1. CDR1 is ENHRY and CDR2 is SYGVKD in the germline V gene. The V and J ends lost 4 bases and 2 bases, in that order; junction bases with no gene match: 1. CDR3 size: 13 residues. CDR3 nucleotides: TGTGCCATCAGTGCAGGGGGGAACTATGGCTACACCTTC. Translating gives CAISAGGNYGYTF.

The CDR3: CASTEIGASEQYF. In DNA, the CDR3 is TGTGCCAGCACGGAGATTGGAGCGAGCGAGCAGTACTTC. The chain recombines TRBV6-5 with TRBJ2-7; D gene uncertain. Trimming pared 7 bases from V and 6 bases from J, leaving 16 bases between. Germline lookup yields CDR1 MNHEY and CDR2 SVGAGI. This CDR3 has 13 residues.

The J gene is TRBJ1-5, the V gene TRBV28; D possibly corresponds to TRBD1 (5 bases). Germline assignment: CDR1 MDHEN and CDR2 SYDVKM. Between the trimmed V and J ends, which lost 2 bases and 6 bases, there was a span of 11 bases. This CDR3 comprises 14 residues. The DNA of the CDR3 is TGTGCCAGCAGTTTAGTTGGGGGGAGTCAGCCCCAGCATTTT. Protein sequence: CASSLVGGSQPQHF.